These 16 T cell receptor beta chains share one sample of origin, sequenced in a study of T cells in tuberculosis. Using immunoSEQ multiplex PCR, the repertoire was profiled, and TCRdb retains in-frame clones only, with some absent. The sample lists approximately 59,000 clones; roughly 79% were seen once. Cells were sorted from thawed PBMC rested overnight and stained with GMM-loaded CD1B tetramer, viability dye and anti-CD3. CD1B tetramers were loaded with Rhodococcus equi-derived C32 glucose monomycolate. Sequences were obtained from CD1b-GMM tetramer-negative cells sorted from PBMCs. All receptors come from an adult woman with latent tuberculosis.

This chain uses TRBV28 with TRBJ2-3, with D possibly being TRBD2 (5 bases). The length of the CDR3 is 14 residues. Germline V lookup: CDR1 MDHEN, CDR2 SYDVKM. The V end was cut by 4 bases, the J end by 7 bases, with 15 bases between. CDR3 nucleotide sequence: TGTGCCAGCAGTTCGCATTCCCGGGGATATACGCAGTATTTT. Translation: CASSSHSRGYTQYF.

This chain uses TRBV9 with TRBJ2-5; 10 nucleotides line up with TRBD1. This CDR3 is 15 amino acids long. Germline V CDR1 and CDR2: SGDLS, YYNGEE. V lost 3 bases and J lost 4; bases outside the gene matches: 6. The CDR3: CASSAGQGGGETQYF. DNA for the CDR3: TGTGCCAGCAGCGCCGGACAGGGGGGTGGAGAGACCCAGTACTTC.

The CDR3 nucleotides read TGTGCCAGCAGTTTGGTCACTTCGCCCTACAATGAGCAGTTCTTC. This gives the protein CASSLVTSPYNEQFF. The gene calls are TRBV28 and TRBJ2-1; D gene ambiguous. Germline CDR1 MDHEN, CDR2 SYDVKM. V lost 3 bases and J lost 2, with 11 bases in between. The CDR3 runs 15 residues.

This clone was counted only a few times. The J gene is TRBJ1-2, the V gene TRBV28; D perhaps matches TRBD1 (5 bases). V shed 5 bases and J shed 6 bases, with 13 bases lying between them. The CDR3 is 13 residues long. CDR1 MDHEN and CDR2 SYDVKM come from the germline V gene. In nucleotides, the CDR3 is TGTGCCAGCAGTCCCCCGGGGGGAGATGGCTACACCTTC. It codes for CASSPPGGDGYTF.

The CDR3 coding sequence is TGCGCCAGCAGCTTGGAAGGGGGCCCCTCCTACAATGAGCAGTTCTTC. Amino acid sequence: CASSLEGGPSYNEQFF. The chain joins TRBV5-1 to TRBJ2-1; the match to TRBD1 covers 7 bases. CDR3 length equals 16 residues. Trimming at V came to 0 bases and at J to 0 bases, leaving 3 bases not matched to a gene. From germline, CDR1 is SGHRS and CDR2 YFSETQ.

V usage is TRBV18 and J usage is TRBJ1-1; D is ambiguous. Trimming cost V 6 bases and J 1 base, with 6 bases left between them. This CDR3 has 12 residues. Germline-derived CDR1 and CDR2 are KGHSH and LQKENI. CDR3 amino acids: CASSPGNTEAFF. DNA of the CDR3: TGTGCCAGCTCCCCGGGGAACACTGAAGCTTTCTTT.

The genes are TRBV28 and TRBJ2-3, with 8 bases aligning to TRBD2. The CDR3 totals 14 residues. Germline V lookup: CDR1 MDHEN, CDR2 SYDVKM. J was trimmed by 3 bases and V by 7 bases; bases with no gene match: 6. The CDR3 region has the DNA TGTGCCAGCACCCGGGGGGGGCCTACAGATACGCAGTATTTT. This gives the protein CASTRGGPTDTQYF.

This chain joins TRBV28 and TRBJ2-5, with 10 positions matching TRBD1. There are 14 residues in the CDR3. Unmatched junction bases numbered 11, after V lost 7 bases and J lost 9 bases. Looked up from germline, CDR1 is MDHEN and CDR2 is SYDVKM. For the CDR3, the DNA is TGTGCCAGCAAGACCCCGGGACAGGGGAAAGCCCAGTACTTC. Its translation: CASKTPGQGKAQYF.

The chain employs TRBV18 and TRBJ2-3; TRBD2 agrees at 8 bases. The CDR3 has 18 residues. Germline lookup yields CDR1 KGHSH and CDR2 LQKENI. Germline trimming cut 6 bases from V and 1 base from J; bases unmatched to any gene: 15. The CDR3 sequence is CASSPTSGGRTGTDTQYF. The DNA for the CDR3 is TGTGCCAGCTCTCCCACGAGCGGGGGCAGAACTGGCACAGATACGCAGTATTTT.

The chain combines TRBV4-2 with TRBJ1-1; D not resolved. Germline CDR1 LGHNA, CDR2 YNFKEQ. The germline V and J ends were trimmed by 0 bases and 5 bases, with 10 bases remaining between them. The CDR3 contains 14 residues. The CDR3 protein is CASSQDPDGTEAFF. CDR3 in DNA: TGTGCCAGCAGCCAAGATCCCGACGGGACTGAAGCTTTCTTT.

V usage is TRBV5-1 and J usage is TRBJ2-3; the match to TRBD2 covers 7 bases. The junction had 6 bases not matched to a gene; V was cut back by 2 bases and J by 3 bases. The CDR3 has 15 amino acids. Germline assignment: CDR1 SGHRS and CDR2 YFSETQ. CDR3 bases: TGCGCCAGCAGCTTACCAGCGGGGCAGACAGATACGCAGTATTTT. Protein product: CASSLPAGQTDTQYF.

The CDR3 reads CASSLKQGAYEQYF. For the CDR3, the DNA is TGTGCCAGCAGCTTAAAACAGGGGGCGTACGAGCAGTACTTC. This chain uses TRBV7-2 with TRBJ2-7; TRBD1 matches at 9 bases. The CDR3 is 14 amino acids. The J segment lost 4 bases and the V segment lost 2 bases, leaving 3 bases of the junction unmatched. CDR1 is SGHTA, CDR2 FQGNSA, per germline.

The V gene is TRBV28, the J gene TRBJ2-6; the match to TRBD1 covers 7 bases. V was pared by 6 bases and J by 2 bases, with 4 bases of the junction left unmatched. CDR3 length equals 15 residues. Germline V gene data show CDR1 as MDHEN and CDR2 as SYDVKM. The CDR3 region is CASSLQGAGANVLTF. CDR3 nucleotides: TGTGCCAGCAGCCTTCAGGGGGCTGGGGCCAACGTCCTGACTTTC.

V gene TRBV6-6 combines with J gene TRBJ1-1; 8 positions agree with TRBD1. CDR1 and CDR2 (germline): MNHNY, SVGAGI (reference sequence). The ends lost 2 bases at V and 8 bases at J; junction bases unmatched: 13. CDR3 size: 16 residues. CDR3 sequence: CASSYRLQGGVTEAFF. The CDR3, as DNA: TGTGCCAGCAGTTACCGCCTACAGGGGGGGGTAACGGAAGCTTTCTTT.

This chain links TRBV6-5 with TRBJ2-5; 8 nucleotides agree with TRBD1. The J call may be incorrect, as the DNA end agrees better with TRBJ2-7. The V gene's germline CDR1 is MNHEY and CDR2 SVGAGI. The CDR3 runs to 14 residues. The CDR3 loop reads CASRRDRSFDEQYF. In DNA form, the CDR3 reads TGTGCCAGCCGTCGGGACAGGAGTTTTGACGAGCAGTACTTC.

This rearrangement joins TRBV7-9 to TRBJ2-1; D may be TRBD1 (5 bases). The CDR3 contains 13 residues. CDR1 and CDR2 from the germline V gene are SEHNR and FQNEAQ (reference sequence). The CDR3 bases are TGTGCAGGAACAGGCTTCTCCTACAATGAGCAGTTCTTC. Residues: CAGTGFSYNEQFF.